This TCR beta chain is drawn from a study of Ad26.COV2.S vaccination and SARS-CoV-2 variants. Study at large: Participant was drawn from the COV1001 Ad26.COV2.S trial arm. By the intramuscular route, Ad26.COV2.S was given once, or twice 56 days apart.

Sequencing used immunoSEQ multiplex PCR; TCRdb keeps in-frame clones, though not all of them. Among around 300,000 clones, more than 85% were seen once, and the ten largest hold under 6%. Study outcomes and limitations: The TCR-based breadth and depth measures might underestimate overall T cell responses.

As to this clone: What it binds is unknown.

Specified treatment: some 19 received Ad26.COV2.S at low or high dose, single or two shots; about 5 received placebo; per-sample allocation not given. Specimens were obtained on day 63 following the first vaccine or placebo injection. Wuhan-strain spike was delivered by a replication-incompetent Ad26 vector. V lost 4 bases, J lost 4 bases, and 11 bases lay in between. The germline gives CDR1 MDHEN, CDR2 SYDVKM. This CDR3 has 15 residues. This specimen was peripheral blood, taken in a trial of Ad26.COV2.S vaccine versus placebo. This receptor was obtained from a person aged 18-60 years who received the Ad26.COV2.S COVID-19 vaccine or a placebo. The genes are TRBV28 and TRBJ1-6; perhaps TRBD1 as D (5 bases). In DNA, the CDR3 is TGTGCCAGCAGTTCCAGGGAAGATTATAATTCACCCCTCCACTTT. Its translation: CASSSREDYNSPLHF.